The clone carrying this T cell receptor beta chain showed up just a few times. The record originates from a study of shared clonotypes between healthy human individuals. Clones were read by immunoSEQ multiplex PCR, and TCRdb kept only the in-frame ones, dropping some. This sample has 2,500,000 or so clones, with around nine tenths found just once. The V end lost 0 bases, the J end lost 5 bases, and 11 bases lay between the germline ends. Germline-derived CDR1 and CDR2 are SGHRS and YFSETQ. This CDR3 has 14 residues. The sample taken for sequencing was naive CD4+ T cells sorted from blood. Subset in this sample: CD45RA+ positively selected. The origin of this receptor is a man aged 18 to 30 in good health. V is TRBV5-1 and J is TRBJ1-1, with a possible D match to TRBD1 (5 bases). The CDR3: CASSLDSGRTEAFF. CDR3 nucleotide sequence: TGCGCCAGCAGCTTGGATTCAGGGAGGACTGAAGCTTTCTTT.